The 11 T cell receptor beta chains presented below share a single source sample, sequenced in a study of early T cells in non-severe SARS-CoV-2 infection. TCRdb independently ran MiXCR on the 5' RACE reads; one entry per CDR3 protein. The sample consists of 75,000 to 100,000 distinct CDR3 sequences, about 14% of them appearing once. Sequencing was performed on whole blood. These receptors were obtained from an adult who was a healthcare worker with PCR-confirmed SARS-CoV-2 infection or an uninfected control (not recorded which).

The V gene is TRBV4-2, the J gene TRBJ2-4; 7 bases line up with TRBD1. CDR3 length: 18 residues. The junction had 11 bases not matched to a gene; V was cut back by 0 bases and J by 3 bases. Looked up from germline, CDR1 is LGHNA and CDR2 is YNFKEQ. DNA of the CDR3: TGTGCCAGCAGCCAAGAATTCCGGGACAGTAAAAGCAAAAACATTCAGTACTTC. Its translation is CASSQEFRDSKSKNIQYF.

Only one count was recorded for this clonotype. The genes are TRBV5-5 and TRBJ1-4; D is uncertain. Germline loops: CDR1 SGHKS, CDR2 YYEKEE (reference sequence). The CDR3 spans 17 residues. Deletions cut 2 bases from V and 3 bases from J, with 17 bases between. As DNA, the CDR3 is TGTGCCAGCAGCTTCGATAAGGGAAGTGGTCCTAATGAAAAACTGTTTTTT. Translation: CASSFDKGSGPNEKLFF.

This clonotype was counted a few times. The chain carries TRBV5-6 and TRBJ2-4; D remains unclear. This CDR3 is 13 amino acids long. Germline CDR1 and CDR2: SGHDT and YYEEEE. The V end lost 2 bases, the J end lost 7 bases, and 10 bases lay between the germline ends. The chain's CDR3 is CASSLLGSNIQYF. The CDR3 DNA reads TGTGCCAGCAGCTTATTGGGTAGCAACATTCAGTACTTC.

The chain carries TRBV18 and TRBJ1-1; 10 bases align to TRBD1. Germline CDR1 and CDR2: KGHSH and LQKENI. The CDR3 consists of 15 residues. The V gene end was trimmed by 4 bases and the J gene end by 3 bases; junction bases not matched to a gene: 5. CDR3 protein: CASSLSGQGYTEAFF. DNA of the CDR3: TGTGCCAGCTCACTTTCGGGACAGGGGTACACTGAAGCTTTCTTT.

This clonotype was observed a handful of times. The rearrangement uses TRBV27 and TRBJ2-5, with D tentatively TRBD1 or TRBD2 (6 bases each). The CDR3 is made up of 15 amino acids. The germline CDR1 and CDR2 sequences are MNHEY and SMNVEV (reference sequence). V was cut by 2 bases and J by 3 bases, with 13 bases left in between. CDR3 amino acids: CASSLRGPGEETQYF. The CDR3 region has the DNA TGTGCCAGCAGTTTACGGGGGCCTGGGGAAGAGACCCAGTACTTC.

V is TRBV6-5 and J is TRBJ2-2, with D hard to call. The V end lost 2 bases, the J end lost 7 bases, and 8 bases lay between the germline ends. The germline gives CDR1 MNHEY, CDR2 SVGAGI. This CDR3 contains 13 residues. The CDR3: CASSYLKIGELFF. For the CDR3, the DNA is TGTGCCAGCAGTTACCTCAAGATCGGGGAGCTGTTTTTT.

The J gene is TRBJ2-5, the V gene TRBV29-1; 12 bases match TRBD1. Germline V lookup: CDR1 SQVTM, CDR2 ANQGSEA. V shed 7 bases and J 4 bases; nucleotides not matched to a gene: 7. The CDR3 runs to 14 residues. The CDR3 nucleotides are TGCAGCGCCTCCGGGACAGGGGGCGTAGAGACCCAGTACTTC. Its translation: CSASGTGGVETQYF.

This clonotype occurred a few times. The chain is built from TRBV7-3 and TRBJ1-1; D is perhaps TRBD1 (6 bases). Germline loops: CDR1 SGHTA, CDR2 FQGTGA. CDR3 length: 13 residues. Trimming removed 6 bases from V and 8 bases from J, with 16 bases in between. CDR3 in amino acids: CASSLQGFSEAFF. The CDR3 DNA is TGTGCCAGCAGTTTACAGGGTTTCTCAGAAGCTTTCTTT.

This clonotype occurred many times. The rearrangement uses TRBV27 and TRBJ1-1; D may be TRBD1 (5 bases). CDR1 MNHEY and CDR2 SMNVEV come from the germline V gene (reference sequence). V was shortened by 5 bases and J by 6 bases, with 16 bases between the two germline ends. CDR3 size: 14 residues. CDR3 sequence: CASSPPGLPSEAFF. The CDR3 DNA sequence: TGTGCCAGCAGTCCCCCAGGGTTGCCATCTGAAGCTTTCTTT.

This sequence joins TRBV18 and TRBJ2-1, with 8 nucleotides matching TRBD2. With 1 base clipped from V and 10 bases from J, the junction kept 12 bases outside the gene matches. There are 16 residues in the CDR3. Looked up from germline, CDR1 is KGHSH and CDR2 is LQKENI. The CDR3, as DNA: TGTGCCAGCTCACCACAAGAACTTAGGGGACTAGGAGAGCAGTTCTTC. It translates to CASSPQELRGLGEQFF.

This clonotype was picked up many times. This sequence joins TRBV3-1 and TRBJ2-1; D possibly corresponds to TRBD2 (6 bases). CDR3 length: 14 residues. The germline V and J ends were trimmed by 4 bases and 5 bases, with 12 bases remaining between them. Germline V gene data show CDR1 as LGHDT and CDR2 as YNNKEL (reference sequence). CDR3 sequence reads: CASSPATGDNEQFF. DNA for the CDR3: TGTGCCAGCAGCCCGGCTACGGGGGACAATGAGCAGTTCTTC.